One and the same sample provided the 9 T cell receptor beta chains below, sequenced in a study of T cells after yellow fever vaccination. A single record per CDR3 protein comes from TCRdb applying MiXCR to the 5' RACE reads. The sample contains just under 600,000 distinct CDR3 sequences, approximately 15% of which appear only once. The sequencing used PBMCs, collected on the day of the yellow fever booster vaccination. The receptors were sampled from a man in his thirties or forties who received the YFV17D yellow fever vaccine.

The V gene is TRBV6-2 or TRBV6-3, the J gene TRBJ2-1; the match to TRBD2 covers 7 bases. From germline, CDR1 is MNHEY and CDR2 SVGEGT. V was clipped by 6 bases and J by 4 bases; unmatched bases: 6. The CDR3 sequence is 14 residues long. The chain's CDR3 is CASRRLAEYNEQFF. The CDR3 DNA is TGTGCCAGCAGAAGACTAGCTGAATACAATGAGCAGTTCTTC.

This clonotype has a handful of counts. The chain carries TRBV12-3 or TRBV12-4 and TRBJ2-1; D is perhaps TRBD2 (6 bases). Trimming left V 2 bases short and J 0 bases short, with 8 bases between. This CDR3 is built from 15 residues. Here the CDR3 DNA reads TGTGCCAGCAGTTTAATGGGGGGCTCCTACAATGAGCAGTTCTTC. Translation: CASSLMGGSYNEQFF.

This clonotype was observed a few times. The chain recombines TRBV12-3 or TRBV12-4 with TRBJ2-7; 7 bases are shared with TRBD1. The CDR3 length is 14 residues. J was trimmed by 1 base and V by 3 bases; bases with no gene match: 3. The CDR3 region has the DNA TGTGCCAGCAGTTTTTTACAGGGGTCCTACGAGCAGTACTTC. Its translation is CASSFLQGSYEQYF.

This clonotype was counted a few times. The V gene is TRBV11-2, the J gene TRBJ2-1; no firm D call. The CDR3 is 15 residues long. Per the germline V gene, CDR1 is SGHAT and CDR2 is FQNNGV. Trimming cost V 0 bases and J 4 bases, with 10 bases left between them. DNA for the CDR3: TGTGCCAGCAGCTTAGAAGGGTTCGGGTACAATGAGCAGTTCTTC. It is translated as CASSLEGFGYNEQFF.

The chain uses TRBV30 and TRBJ2-1, with 9 bases aligning to TRBD2. Losses at the gene ends were 0 bases for V and 7 bases for J; bases not matched to a gene: 13. The CDR3 covers 17 residues. Looked up from germline, CDR1 is GTSNPN and CDR2 is SVGIG (reference sequence). CDR3 residues: CAWSVRSPAGGWNEQFF. Here the CDR3 DNA reads TGTGCCTGGAGTGTAAGGTCCCCAGCGGGAGGTTGGAATGAGCAGTTCTTC.

The V and J genes are TRBV6-2 or TRBV6-3 and TRBJ2-5; tentatively, D is TRBD1 (6 bases). CDR1 is MNHEY and CDR2 is SVGEGT in the germline V gene. V dropped 2 bases and J dropped 0 bases, with 10 bases sitting between them. This CDR3 has 15 residues. The CDR3 region has the DNA TGTGCCAGCAGTTACGGGACACGAAACCAAGAGACCCAGTACTTC. Translated, it gives CASSYGTRNQETQYF.

This sequence joins TRBV24-1 and TRBJ2-3, with a tentative D call TRBD1 (6 bases). Germline-derived CDR1 and CDR2 are KGHDR and SFDVKD. Trimming pared 6 bases from V and 3 bases from J, leaving 12 bases between. This CDR3 has 14 amino acids. CDR3 amino acids: CATSNRDGTDTQYF. Here the CDR3 DNA reads TGTGCCACCAGTAACAGGGATGGAACAGATACGCAGTATTTT.

The gene calls are TRBV7-6 and TRBJ2-2, with 7 bases matching TRBD2. The CDR3 covers 16 residues. The germline V gene encodes CDR1 SGHVS and CDR2 FNYEAQ. J lost 3 bases, V lost 1 base, and 5 bases had no gene match. CDR3 nucleotide sequence: TGTGCCAGCAGCTTAGTCGGCGGGAGAGACACCGGGGAGCTGTTTTTT. Protein: CASSLVGGRDTGELFF.

This clonotype was counted between two and nine times. This chain links TRBV11-2 with TRBJ2-7; no definite D call. The CDR3 runs to 12 residues. The V gene's germline CDR1 is SGHAT and CDR2 FQNNGV. Trimming took 5 bases from V and 6 from J, leaving 11 bases between them. The CDR3 DNA reads TGTGCCAGCAGCGTGGCAGGCTCCGAGCAGTACTTC. Amino acid sequence: CASSVAGSEQYF.